These 21 T cell receptor beta chains were sequenced from one sample in a study of vaccination and CD4 T cells after COVID-19. The Oncomine TCR Beta short-read assay sequenced DNA from cultured CD4+ T cells. TCRdb analysed the PCR reads with MiXCR anew, one entry per CDR3 protein. This table has 9,000 to 9,500 distinct CDR3 sequences, around 50% appearing once. Antigens of these TCRs are unknown. Indicated treatment: approximately 9-day PBMC culture with coronavirus spike peptide pools or control peptides (ViraFEST assay). The unexposed donor gave CD4+ T cells before the COVID-19 pandemic (2011-2018). Source material: CD4+ T cells from blood, cultured in vitro. Receptor source: a human donor in good health.

This clonotype was counted a single time. The chain combines TRBV30 with TRBJ1-1; no clear D. The germline V gene encodes CDR1 GTSNPN and CDR2 SVGIG (reference sequence). The length of the CDR3 is 12 residues. Trimming removed 1 base at V and 5 bases at J, with 8 bases between. The DNA of the CDR3 is TGTGCCTGGAGTGGATGGGGTACTGAAGCTTTCTTT. Its protein is CAWSGWGTEAFF.

This clonotype was observed once. Germline is not matched at one junction end, which may reflect a read error. The CDR3 protein is CASSLEGGGGQQTQYF. The DNA for the CDR3 is TGTGCCAGCAGCTTAGAAGGTGGAGGGGGCCAACAGACCCAGTACTTC. The chain is built from TRBV11-2 and TRBJ2-5, with a possible D match to TRBD1 (7 bases). Germline assignment: CDR1 SGHAT and CDR2 FQNNGV. This CDR3 is 16 amino acids long.

This clonotype has only a few counts. The chain links TRBV27 to TRBJ1-2; no clear D. The germline V gene encodes CDR1 MNHEY and CDR2 SMNVEV (reference sequence). This CDR3 has 15 amino acids. V was shortened by 0 bases and J by 7 bases, with 15 bases between the two germline ends. CDR3 DNA sequence: TGTGCCAGCAGTTTATCGAAGTCTCCTAGGAGTGGCTACACCTTC. Encoded protein: CASSLSKSPRSGYTF.

J is TRBJ2-7 and V is TRBV5-1, with TRBD1 identical over 9 bases. The CDR3 totals 15 residues. Trimming removed 2 bases from V and 0 bases from J; junction bases left unmatched: 3. Germline V lookup: CDR1 SGHRS, CDR2 YFSETQ. The CDR3 DNA reads as TGCGCCAGCAGCTTAGGACAGGGGAGCTCCTACGAGCAGTACTTC. Its protein is CASSLGQGSSYEQYF.

The chain is built from TRBV7-9 and TRBJ1-2, with a tentative D call TRBD1 (5 bases). The CDR3 length is 15 residues. Germline V gene data show CDR1 as SEHNR and CDR2 as FQNEAQ (reference sequence). Trimming took 6 bases from V and 4 from J, leaving 18 bases between them. In nucleotides, the CDR3 is TGTGCCAGCAGGCCAGCCCCAGGGTCGGGCTATGGCTACACCTTC. This encodes CASRPAPGSGYGYTF. Using reference TRBV7-9 and TRBJ1-2 for the parts outside the CDR3, the full variable domain is DTGVSQNPRHKITKRGQNVTFRCDPISEHNRLYWYRQTLGQGPEFLTYFQNEAQLEKSRLLSDRFSAERPKGSFSTLEIQRTEQGDSAMYLCASRPAPGSGYGYTFGSGTRLTVV.

This chain connects TRBV3-1 to TRBJ1-2, with 10 nucleotides matching TRBD1. V shed 4 bases, J shed 4 bases, and the junction held 9 bases outside the gene matches. Germline CDR1 is LGHDT and CDR2 is YNNKEL (reference sequence). The CDR3 is 16 amino acids. CDR3 bases: TGTGCCAGCAGCCCAAACCGGGACAGGGGCCGCTATGGCTACACCTTC. Translated, it gives CASSPNRDRGRYGYTF.

This clonotype was seen more than once but under ten times. The J gene is TRBJ2-1, the V gene TRBV6-1; D is unclear. Germline V gene sequence: CDR1 MNHNS, CDR2 SASEGT. This CDR3 region has 14 residues. V lost 3 bases and J 4 bases, leaving 10 bases between the germline ends. The CDR3 DNA follows: TGTGCCAGCAGTGATCGGGCGAAGTACAATGAGCAGTTCTTC. Translation gives CASSDRAKYNEQFF.

The chain carries TRBV7-2 and TRBJ2-1; the match to TRBD2 covers 10 bases. With 4 bases clipped from V and 3 bases from J, the junction kept 3 bases outside the gene matches. Per germline, CDR1 SGHTA and CDR2 FQGNSA. This CDR3 contains 15 residues. The CDR3 coding sequence is TGTGCCAGCAGCTCAGCGGGGGGGAGCTACAATGAGCAGTTCTTC. Its translation is CASSSAGGSYNEQFF.

This chain joins TRBV7-2 and TRBJ1-2; TRBD1 matches at 9 bases. The CDR3 covers 13 residues. V was clipped by 1 base and J by 7 bases; unmatched bases: 1. Germline CDR1 is SGHTA and CDR2 is FQGNSA. This CDR3 reads CASSLGDRAGYTF. DNA for the CDR3: TGTGCCAGCAGCTTAGGGGACAGGGCTGGCTACACCTTC.

This rearrangement joins TRBV2 to TRBJ1-5; D not resolved. Trimming took off 8 bases at V and 0 bases at J, with 8 bases between the two ends. CDR1 and CDR2 from the germline V gene are SNHLY and FYNNEI. The CDR3 covers 13 residues. CDR3 nucleotide sequence: TGTGCCAGCCTTCATTCTAGCAATCAGCCCCAGCATTTT. The encoded protein is CASLHSSNQPQHF.

J is TRBJ2-5 and V is TRBV24-1; 9 nucleotides agree with TRBD1. This CDR3 spans 16 amino acids. The V segment lost 4 bases and the J segment 5 bases; nucleotides outside the gene matches: 10. From germline, CDR1 is KGHDR and CDR2 SFDVKD. The CDR3 coding sequence is TGTGCCACCAGTGACCCGGACAGGGGAGGATTGGAGACCCAGTACTTC. It is translated as CATSDPDRGGLETQYF.

This clonotype came up a few times. This sequence joins TRBV20-1 and TRBJ1-6, with D possibly being TRBD1 (5 bases). The germline V gene encodes CDR1 DFQATT and CDR2 SNEGSKA (reference sequence). The CDR3 length is 12 residues. Trimming took 6 bases from V and 4 from J, leaving 7 bases between them. The CDR3 here is CSAGRYNSPLHF. CDR3 bases: TGCAGTGCGGGACGGTATAATTCACCCCTCCACTTT.

The CDR3, as DNA: TGTGCCAGCACCGTTAGTCAGGGCTACAATGAGCAGTTCTTC. This sequence encodes CASTVSQGYNEQFF. The chain is built from TRBV12-3 or TRBV12-4 and TRBJ2-1; a possible D gene is TRBD1 (5 bases). Trimming left V 7 bases short and J 3 bases short, with 13 bases between. The CDR3 consists of 14 residues.

The CDR3 is CASSHPLAGGYEQYF. For the CDR3, the DNA is TGTGCCAGCAGTCATCCTCTGGCGGGGGGTTACGAGCAGTACTTC. This chain connects TRBV6-2 or TRBV6-3 to TRBJ2-7; 8 positions agree with TRBD2. This CDR3 has 15 amino acids. Trimming cost V 5 bases and J 4 bases; bases outside gene matches: 10. Germline CDR1 MNHEY, CDR2 SVGEGT.

This rearrangement joins TRBV6-5 to TRBJ2-5; D ambiguous. Trimming took off 4 bases at V and 2 bases at J, with 8 bases between the two ends. From germline, CDR1 is MNHEY and CDR2 SVGAGI. The CDR3 has 13 amino acids. CDR3 sequence reads: CASSFRSQETQYF. The CDR3 nucleotides read TGTGCCAGCAGTTTTCGTAGTCAAGAGACCCAGTACTTC.

This rearrangement joins TRBV15 to TRBJ1-1, with no clear D. This CDR3 contains 16 residues. Germline CDR1 is LNHNV and CDR2 is YYDKDF (reference sequence). V dropped 2 bases and J dropped 1 base, with 14 bases sitting between them. The DNA for the CDR3 is TGTGCCACCAGCAGACCCTCCGCACCAGAGAACACTGAAGCTTTCTTT. Protein product: CATSRPSAPENTEAFF.

The rearrangement joins TRBV4-3 to TRBJ1-1; no clear D gene. Per germline, CDR1 LGHNA and CDR2 YSLEER. The V end lost 1 base, the J end lost 4 bases, and 13 bases lay between the germline ends. The CDR3 totals 15 residues. The CDR3 DNA sequence: TGCGCCAGCAGCCAAGCTTCCCAGGCCCCCACTGAAGCTTTCTTT. It is translated as CASSQASQAPTEAFF.

The chain is built from TRBV14 and TRBJ1-2; possibly TRBD1 for D (5 bases). The germline CDR1 and CDR2 sequences are SGHDN and FVKESK. This CDR3 region has 17 residues. V was clipped by 1 base and J by 3 bases, with 18 bases between them. The CDR3 DNA is TGTGCCAGCAGCCAAGTTGGCCAGTGGGGGTTAGACTATGGCTACACCTTC. As protein: CASSQVGQWGLDYGYTF.

This clonotype was found a few times. V gene TRBV6-2 or TRBV6-3 combines with J gene TRBJ2-5, with 7 bases that match TRBD2. V shed 6 bases, J shed 1 base, and the junction held 5 bases outside the gene matches. Per germline, CDR1 MNHEY and CDR2 SVGEGT. The CDR3 is 14 residues long. In DNA, the CDR3 is TGTGCCAGCAGCGCCGGGACTATCCAAGAGACCCAGTACTTC. Protein sequence: CASSAGTIQETQYF.

The chain is built from TRBV20-1 and TRBJ2-5, with a tentative D call TRBD1 (6 bases). The CDR3 is 12 amino acids. Trimming left V 6 bases short and J 5 bases short, with 13 bases between. CDR1 and CDR2 (germline): DFQATT, SNEGSKA (reference sequence). The CDR3 coding sequence is TGCAGTGCAAAGACTCAGGGGGAGACCCAGTACTTC. Amino acids: CSAKTQGETQYF.

The genes are TRBV19 and TRBJ2-7; D is perhaps TRBD2 (6 bases). The CDR3 loop spans 14 amino acids. V dropped 7 bases and J dropped 1 base, with 14 bases sitting between them. The germline V gene encodes CDR1 LNHDA and CDR2 SQIVND (reference sequence). CDR3 residues: CASNPGLRSYEQYF. Here the CDR3 DNA reads TGTGCCAGTAACCCGGGACTGAGATCCTACGAGCAGTACTTC.